These T cell receptor beta chains were read from a single sample in a study of blood T cells in healthy people across ages. MiXCR was run by TCRdb on the 5' RACE reads, yielding one entry per CDR3 protein. The table has under 2 million distinct CDR3 sequences, 30% to 35% seen once. The sample was blood. The source is a woman between 25 and 40 years old in good health. CDR3s include the opening cysteine and the closing phenylalanine or tryptophan. Each record gives: clone size, J gene, V gene, D gene, CDR3 protein, CDR3 DNA. D genes are given only for firm matches. Clone size is not always given. Where it is, it says once, few, many or a class for expanded clones.

size: once
J: TRBJ1-1
V: TRBV10-3
D: NA
CDR3: CAIRRNSDTEAFF
DNA: TGTGCCATCAGGCGGAATTCGGACACTGAAGCTTTCTTT

size: NA
J: TRBJ2-7
V: TRBV7-2
D: TRBD2
CDR3: CASSLSGEGRGNEQYF
DNA: TGTGCCAGCAGCTTATCTGGGGAGGGCCGCGGAAACGAGCAGTACTTC

size: NA
J: TRBJ2-7
V: TRBV20-1
D: TRBD2
CDR3: CSASPGGGVYEQYF
DNA: TGCAGTGCTTCCCCCGGGGGGGGCGTTTACGAGCAGTACTTC

size: NA
J: TRBJ2-3
V: TRBV3-1
D: NA
CDR3: CASSQHGRSQYF
DNA: TGTGCCAGCAGCCAACACGGCCGTTCGCAGTATTTT

size: NA
J: TRBJ2-7
V: TRBV28
D: NA
CDR3: CASSLKPTEQYF
DNA: TGTGCCAGCAGTTTGAAGCCGACAGAGCAGTACTTC

size: many
J: TRBJ2-1
V: TRBV6-5
D: TRBD2
CDR3: CASSPGTSGIGYEQFF
DNA: TGTGCCAGCAGTCCCGGGACTAGCGGGATCGGCTATGAGCAGTTCTTC

size: few
J: TRBJ2-5
V: TRBV6-5
D: NA
CDR3: CASSYSMQETQYF
DNA: TGTGCCAGCAGTTACTCGATGCAGGAGACCCAGTACTTC

size: few
J: TRBJ2-7
V: TRBV7-9
D: TRBD1
CDR3: CASSPTGFEQYF
DNA: TGTGCCAGCAGCCCGACAGGGTTTGAGCAGTACTTC

size: few
J: TRBJ1-2
V: TRBV7-2
D: TRBD1
CDR3: CASSATGGAGLNGYTF
DNA: TGTGCCAGCAGCGCTACAGGGGGCGCGGGATTAAATGGCTACACCTTC

size: once
J: TRBJ2-7
V: TRBV5-1
D: TRBD1
CDR3: CASSRQGAREQYF
DNA: TGCGCCAGCTCCCGACAGGGGGCGCGGGAGCAGTACTTC

size: NA
J: TRBJ2-1
V: TRBV6-2/TRBV6-3
D: TRBD2
CDR3: CASSYTLKLAGGNEQFF
DNA: TGTGCCAGCAGTTACACCCTAAAACTAGCGGGGGGCAATGAGCAGTTCTTC

size: few
J: TRBJ2-5
V: TRBV27
D: NA
CDR3: CASSPWPGETQYF
DNA: TGTGCCAGCAGTCCCTGGCCAGGGGAGACCCAGTACTTC

size: few
J: TRBJ1-5
V: TRBV6-6
D: TRBD1
CDR3: CASSLTGRGSNQPQHF
DNA: TGTGCCAGCAGTTTGACAGGGCGTGGGAGCAATCAGCCCCAGCATTTT

size: NA
J: TRBJ2-5
V: TRBV6-1
D: TRBD2
CDR3: CASPAGVYQETQYF
DNA: TGTGCCAGCCCAGCGGGGGTGTACCAAGAGACCCAGTACTTC

size: few
J: TRBJ2-2
V: TRBV12-3/TRBV12-4
D: NA
CDR3: CASIEGQYTGELFF
DNA: TGTGCCAGCATCGAAGGGCAGTACACCGGGGAGCTGTTTTTT

size: many
J: TRBJ2-3
V: TRBV20-1
D: NA
CDR3: CSASSSLPYTQYF
DNA: TGCAGTGCTAGTAGCTCCCTGCCCTATACGCAGTATTTT

size: NA
J: TRBJ2-7
V: TRBV7-2
D: NA
CDR3: CASSRGTVREQYF
DNA: TGTGCCAGCAGCCGGGGGACAGTTCGCGAGCAGTACTTC

size: few
J: TRBJ2-1
V: TRBV5-6
D: TRBD1
CDR3: CASSLDRGQFLEQFF
DNA: TGTGCCAGCAGCTTGGACAGGGGGCAGTTCCTTGAGCAGTTCTTC